A single T cell receptor beta chain is shown here with its context. The germline V gene encodes CDR1 SGHRS and CDR2 YFSETQ. V lost 3 bases and J 1 base, leaving 13 bases between the germline ends. The CDR3 extends over 15 amino acids. Sequencing was performed with immunoSEQ multiplex PCR; in TCRdb, only in-frame clones are kept and a portion is missing. The sample carries a few hundred thousand clones, approximately 84% recorded once. The data stem from a study of blood T cell repertoires in COVID-19. Study at large: PBMCs, B-cell-depleted T cells, or T cells provided the cDNA or gDNA that made up the material.

The chain carries TRBV5-1 and TRBJ2-5, with a weak D call TRBD1 (5 bases). This TCR was sampled from a woman aged 30 to 39 who had recovered from COVID-19. Sequenced material: PBMCs or T cells enriched from blood (not recorded which). The CDR3 is CASSSQGSLQETQYF. The CDR3 DNA reads TGCGCCAGCAGCTCGCAGGGTAGTCTCCAAGAGACCCAGTACTTC.